This T cell receptor beta chain was retrieved from a study of T-cell reconstitution after alpha-beta-depleted transplantation in children. A few counts support this clonotype. Antigen unknown. Study-wide points: After transplant, at about two months, alpha-beta T cells were reportedly derived from several hundred expanded graft clones.

The CDR3 is made up of 18 amino acids. CDR1 and CDR2 (germline): WSHSY, SAAADI. Germline trimming cut 1 base from V and 4 bases from J; bases unmatched to any gene: 14. As it was prepared, the TCRbeta library received unique molecular identifiers. Via MiXCR, TCRdb re-called the PCR reads, giving one row per CDR3 protein. Here the sample spans 250,000 to 400,000 distinct CDR3 sequences, approximately 23% being singletons. The TCR sequence derives from a male patient younger than 18 who had a stem cell transplant for acute lymphoblastic leukemia, so the T cells may come from the graft donor. This chain links TRBV10-2 with TRBJ2-5; the match to TRBD2 covers 8 bases. Sequencing was performed on PBMCs, mostly from graft donor cells, taken 180 days after TCRalphabeta/CD19-depleted stem cell transplant. This CDR3 reads CASSELHGEGLAGETQYF. Written as DNA, the CDR3 is TGCGCCAGCAGTGAGTTACACGGGGAAGGGCTAGCGGGAGAGACCCAGTACTTC.